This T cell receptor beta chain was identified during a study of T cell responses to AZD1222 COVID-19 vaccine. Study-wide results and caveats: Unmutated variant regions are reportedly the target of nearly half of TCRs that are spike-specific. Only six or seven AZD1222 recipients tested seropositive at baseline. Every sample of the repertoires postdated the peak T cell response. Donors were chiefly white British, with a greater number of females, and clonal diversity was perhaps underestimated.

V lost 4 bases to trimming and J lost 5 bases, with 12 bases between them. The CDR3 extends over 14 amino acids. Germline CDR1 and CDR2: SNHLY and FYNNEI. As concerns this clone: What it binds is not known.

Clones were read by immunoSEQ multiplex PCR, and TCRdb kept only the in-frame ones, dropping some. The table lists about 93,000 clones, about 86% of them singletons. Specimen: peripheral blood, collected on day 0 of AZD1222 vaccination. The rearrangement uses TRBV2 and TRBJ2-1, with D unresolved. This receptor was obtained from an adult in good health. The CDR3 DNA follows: TGTGCCAGCAGTGCAGAAGGGTTCGACAATGAGCAGTTCTTC. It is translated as CASSAEGFDNEQFF.